These 20 T cell receptor beta chains came from one sample sequenced in a study of blood T cell repertoires in COVID-19. The method was immunoSEQ multiplex PCR; TCRdb's version includes in-frame clones alone and lacks a portion of them. The sample lists 210,000 or so clones, 75% to 85% occurring once. Sequencing was performed on PBMCs or T cells enriched from blood (not recorded which). The receptors were gathered from a woman between 35 and 50 years old with acute COVID-19.

The chain has TRBV6-4 and TRBJ2-7; perhaps TRBD2 as D (7 bases). Per the germline V gene, CDR1 is MRHNA and CDR2 is SNTAGT. This CDR3 has 19 residues. V was clipped by 5 bases and J by 2 bases, with 28 bases between them. The CDR3 nucleotides read TGTGCCAGCAGTTTAAACCGGGACATAAGGACTAGGTTGGCCTACGAGCAGTACTTC. Translation gives CASSLNRDIRTRLAYEQYF.

This clone has only one observation. This chain joins TRBV19 and TRBJ1-6, with a weak D call TRBD1 (5 bases). The CDR3 totals 14 residues. Germline CDR1 LNHDA, CDR2 SQIVND (reference sequence). V dropped 2 bases and J dropped 8 bases, with 10 bases sitting between them. CDR3 in DNA: TGTGCCAGTAGTATACGAGACAGAGATTCACCCCTCCACTTT. Its translation: CASSIRDRDSPLHF.

As DNA, the CDR3 is TGTGCCAGCAGTTTTTGGAGGGGTGATTCACCCCTCCACTTT. Amino acid sequence: CASSFWRGDSPLHF. The gene calls are TRBV27 and TRBJ1-6, with D possibly TRBD1 on 5 matching bases. Germline assignment: CDR1 MNHEY and CDR2 SMNVEV (reference sequence). CDR3 length: 14 residues. Between the trimmed V and J ends, which lost 3 bases and 8 bases, there was a span of 11 bases.

The chain carries TRBV5-1 and TRBJ2-4, with D uncertain. The CDR3 has 14 residues. V lost 0 bases and J 0 bases, leaving 4 bases between the germline ends. CDR1 SGHRS and CDR2 YFSETQ come from the germline V gene. The CDR3 loop is CASSLDRAKNIQYF. CDR3 sequence (DNA): TGCGCCAGCAGCTTGGACAGAGCCAAAAACATTCAGTACTTC.

This clone was seen once. This sequence joins TRBV28 and TRBJ1-4, with 8 bases identical to TRBD1. The CDR3 covers 15 residues. Germline lookup yields CDR1 MDHEN and CDR2 SYDVKM. V was clipped by 2 bases and J by 4 bases; unmatched bases: 3. The CDR3, as DNA: TGTGCCAGCAGTTTAGCGACAGGGGATAATGAAAAACTGTTTTTT. This codes for CASSLATGDNEKLFF.

The chain employs TRBV30 and TRBJ1-2; D is unclear. V lost 3 bases and J lost 8, with 13 bases in between. The CDR3 has 12 amino acids. Germline CDR1 reads GTSNPN; CDR2 reads SVGIG (reference sequence). For the CDR3, the DNA is TGTGCCTGGAGAAAATCGATAGAGGGCTACACCTTC. As protein: CAWRKSIEGYTF.

This clone was seen ten or more times. The rearrangement links TRBV18 to TRBJ1-1; D not certain. The CDR3 has 13 amino acids. Germline CDR1 KGHSH, CDR2 LQKENI. The ends were cut back, 3 bases at V and 3 bases at J, with 8 bases in the middle. The CDR3, as DNA: TGTGCCAGCTCACCTGAGGAACACACTGAAGCTTTCTTT. Translated, it gives CASSPEEHTEAFF.

This clone showed up just once. V gene TRBV6-1 combines with J gene TRBJ1-1; D call uncertain. This CDR3 has 16 amino acids. Germline V lookup: CDR1 MNHNS, CDR2 SASEGT. Trimming stripped 0 bases from V and 0 bases from J, with 11 bases between. CDR3 region: CASSEAVSQVNTEAFF. CDR3 nucleotide sequence: TGTGCCAGCAGTGAAGCTGTGTCGCAGGTGAACACTGAAGCTTTCTTT.

This chain uses TRBV25-1 with TRBJ2-5; a weak D match, TRBD2 (6 bases). The length of the CDR3 is 17 residues. V was cut by 3 bases and J by 0 bases, with 17 bases left in between. CDR1 is MGHDK and CDR2 is SYGVNS in the germline V gene. The CDR3 sequence is CASSESPGAGYQETQYF. DNA for the CDR3: TGTGCCAGCAGTGAGAGTCCCGGGGCGGGGTACCAAGAGACCCAGTACTTC.

The V call is TRBV2, the J call TRBJ2-2; D remains ambiguous. Germline V CDR1 and CDR2: SNHLY, FYNNEI. Trimming removed 3 bases at V and 5 bases at J, with 4 bases between. The CDR3 has 12 residues. CDR3 nucleotides: TGTGCCAGCAGTGAGGAGACCGGGGAGCTGTTTTTT. This gives the protein CASSEETGELFF.

This chain connects TRBV6-5 to TRBJ1-1; 7 bases fit TRBD1. Germline CDR1 reads MNHEY; CDR2 reads SVGAGI. This CDR3 region has 13 residues. The junction had 6 bases not matched to a gene; V was cut back by 7 bases and J by 4 bases. For the CDR3, the DNA is TGTGCCAGCACCAGACAGGGACTCACTGAAGCTTTCTTT. It yields the protein CASTRQGLTEAFF.

The rearrangement joins TRBV24-1 to TRBJ2-7; D perhaps matches TRBD2 (6 bases). Per germline, CDR1 KGHDR and CDR2 SFDVKD. The CDR3 covers 19 residues. Trimming left V 4 bases short and J 5 bases short, with 29 bases between. CDR3: CATSDLGNKGLRLIHEQYF. The CDR3 coding sequence is TGTGCCACCAGTGACTTGGGGAATAAAGGACTAAGGTTGATCCACGAGCAGTACTTC.

The chain couples TRBV2 to TRBJ1-2, with 7 bases matching TRBD1. CDR1 SNHLY and CDR2 FYNNEI come from the germline V gene. The CDR3 is made up of 14 amino acids. The trim removed 5 bases at V and 3 bases at J, leaving 6 bases unmatched. The CDR3 nucleotides are TGTGCCAGCAGTTCCGAGCAGGGGGACTATGGCTACACCTTC. Translating it yields CASSSEQGDYGYTF.

The genes are TRBV5-4 and TRBJ2-5; TRBD1 might be the D (7 bases). Trimming cost V 4 bases and J 1 base, with 11 bases left between them. The CDR3 totals 14 residues. From germline, CDR1 is SGHNT and CDR2 YYREEE (reference sequence). CDR3 nucleotides: TGTGCCAGCAGCGCGGGACAGCTCCAAGAGACCCAGTACTTC. It codes for CASSAGQLQETQYF.

The chain uses TRBV29-1 and TRBJ2-2, with 8 positions matching TRBD2. The CDR3 has 18 residues. J was trimmed by 5 bases and V by 6 bases; bases with no gene match: 20. The germline V gene has CDR1 SQVTM and CDR2 ANQGSEA. The CDR3 spells CSVLRDGVGSGTTGELFF. CDR3 sequence (DNA): TGCAGCGTCCTCCGGGACGGCGTGGGTAGCGGGACGACCGGGGAGCTGTTTTTT.

This clone turned up a few times. This rearrangement joins TRBV7-2 to TRBJ2-1; possibly TRBD2 for D (5 bases). Germline lookup yields CDR1 SGHTA and CDR2 FQGNSA. CDR3 length: 15 amino acids. Between the trimmed V and J ends, which lost 2 bases and 0 bases, there was a span of 8 bases. CDR3 sequence: CASSLLAGSYNEQFF. CDR3 in DNA: TGTGCCAGCAGCTTACTGGCGGGCTCCTACAATGAGCAGTTCTTC. The full variable domain, with the rest looked up from reference TRBV7-2 and TRBJ2-1, is GAGVSQSPSNKVTEKGKDVELRCDPISGHTALYWYRQSLGQGLEFLIYFQGNSAPDKSGLPSDRFSAERTGGSVSTLTIQRTQQEDSAVYLCASSLLAGSYNEQFFGPGTRLTVL.

The table lists this clone with a count of one. The genes are TRBV5-4 and TRBJ2-7; D might be TRBD1 (6 bases). The germline V gene encodes CDR1 SGHNT and CDR2 YYREEE (reference sequence). The V end was cut by 3 bases, the J end by 6 bases, with 10 bases between. The CDR3 totals 12 residues. CDR3 amino acids: CASSYNRAEQYF. The CDR3 bases are TGTGCCAGCAGCTATAACAGGGCCGAGCAGTACTTC.

The chain carries TRBV28 and TRBJ1-4; 7 nucleotides align to TRBD1. V shed 10 bases and J 4 bases; nucleotides not matched to a gene: 12. The CDR3 loop spans 15 amino acids. Germline values: CDR1 MDHEN, CDR2 SYDVKM. The CDR3 region is CAIAENRGGNEKLFF. Here the CDR3 DNA reads TGTGCCATCGCGGAAAACAGGGGCGGTAATGAAAAACTGTTTTTT.

On this clone: Other DNA sequences of this sample code for an identical CDR3. The V gene is TRBV7-9, the J gene TRBJ2-7; tentative D call: TRBD1 (6 bases). This CDR3 has 13 residues. V dropped 1 base and J dropped 3 bases, with 7 bases sitting between them. CDR1 is SEHNR and CDR2 is FQNEAQ in the germline V gene (reference sequence). CDR3 nucleotides: TGTGCCAGCAGCTTAGAAGGGGGCTACGAGCAGTACTTC. Translating gives CASSLEGGYEQYF.

This chain joins TRBV30 and TRBJ1-2; D call uncertain. V dropped 1 base and J dropped 4 bases, with 16 bases sitting between them. The length of the CDR3 is 15 residues. Germline V lookup: CDR1 GTSNPN, CDR2 SVGIG (reference sequence). The CDR3 region has the DNA TGTGCCTGGAGTGCATCCCCCGTCAGGATCTATGGCTACACCTTC. This translates into CAWSASPVRIYGYTF.